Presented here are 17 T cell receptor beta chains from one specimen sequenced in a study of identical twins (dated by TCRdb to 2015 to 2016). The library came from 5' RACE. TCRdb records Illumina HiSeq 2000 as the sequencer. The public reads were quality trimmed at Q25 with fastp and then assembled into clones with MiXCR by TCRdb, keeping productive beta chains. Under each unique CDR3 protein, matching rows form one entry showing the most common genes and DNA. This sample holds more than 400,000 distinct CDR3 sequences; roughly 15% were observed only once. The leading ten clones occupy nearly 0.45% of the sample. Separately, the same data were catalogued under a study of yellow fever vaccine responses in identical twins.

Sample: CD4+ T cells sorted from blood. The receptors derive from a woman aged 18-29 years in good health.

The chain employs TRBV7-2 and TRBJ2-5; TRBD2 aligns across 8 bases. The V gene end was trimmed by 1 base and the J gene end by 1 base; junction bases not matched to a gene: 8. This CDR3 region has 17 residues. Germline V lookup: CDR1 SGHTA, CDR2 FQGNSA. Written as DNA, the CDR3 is TGTGCCAGCAGCTTAGTTCGGAGCGGGGGTTGCCAAGAGACCCAGTACTTC. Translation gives CASSLVRSGGCQETQYF.

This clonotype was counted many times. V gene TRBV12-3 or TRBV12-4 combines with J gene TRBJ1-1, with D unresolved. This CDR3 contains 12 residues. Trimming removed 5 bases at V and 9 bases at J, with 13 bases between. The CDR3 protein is CASSPYLGKAFF. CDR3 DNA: TGTGCCAGCAGTCCCTACCTTGGGAAAGCTTTCTTT.

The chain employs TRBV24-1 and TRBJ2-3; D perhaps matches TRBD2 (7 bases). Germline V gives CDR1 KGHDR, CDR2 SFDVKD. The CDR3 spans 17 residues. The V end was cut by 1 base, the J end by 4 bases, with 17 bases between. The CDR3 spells CATSDLGGGPFSDTQYF. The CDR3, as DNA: TGTGCCACCAGTGATTTAGGGGGGGGGCCATTTTCAGATACGCAGTATTTT.

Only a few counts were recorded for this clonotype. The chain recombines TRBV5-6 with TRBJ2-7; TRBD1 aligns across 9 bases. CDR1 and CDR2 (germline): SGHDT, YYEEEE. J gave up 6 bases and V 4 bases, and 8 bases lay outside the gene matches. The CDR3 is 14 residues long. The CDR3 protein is CASSPGTGTGEQYV. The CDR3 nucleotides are TGTGCCAGCAGCCCCGGGACAGGGACCGGCGAGCAGTACGTC.

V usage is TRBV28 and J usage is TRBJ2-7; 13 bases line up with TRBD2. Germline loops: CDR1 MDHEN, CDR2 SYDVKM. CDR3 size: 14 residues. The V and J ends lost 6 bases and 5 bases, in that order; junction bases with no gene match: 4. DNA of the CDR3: TGTGCCAGCAGGGGACTAGCGGGGCTCAACGAGCAGTACTTC. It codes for CASRGLAGLNEQYF.

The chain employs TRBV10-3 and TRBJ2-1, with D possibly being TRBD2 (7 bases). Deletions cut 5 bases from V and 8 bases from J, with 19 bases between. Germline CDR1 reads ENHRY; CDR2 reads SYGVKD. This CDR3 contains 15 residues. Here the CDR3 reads CAISPRKREGDEQFF. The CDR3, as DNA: TGTGCCATCAGTCCCCGCAAGAGGGAGGGGGATGAGCAGTTCTTC.

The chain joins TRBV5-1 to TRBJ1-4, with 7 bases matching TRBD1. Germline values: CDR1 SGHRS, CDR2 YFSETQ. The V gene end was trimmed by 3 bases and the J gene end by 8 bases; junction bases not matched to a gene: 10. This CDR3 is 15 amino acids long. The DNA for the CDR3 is TGCGCCAGCAGCTCCAGACAGGGAAGGAAGGAAAAACTGTTTTTT. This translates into CASSSRQGRKEKLFF.

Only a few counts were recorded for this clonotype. In DNA form, the CDR3 reads TGTGCCACCAGTGATTTTGACCCGGGCCCCGGGGAGCTGTTTTTT. Translated: CATSDFDPGPGELFF. The V call is TRBV24-1, the J call TRBJ2-2; D remains unclear. Trimming pared 1 base from V and 6 bases from J, leaving 11 bases between. Germline loops: CDR1 KGHDR, CDR2 SFDVKD. This CDR3 is built from 15 residues.

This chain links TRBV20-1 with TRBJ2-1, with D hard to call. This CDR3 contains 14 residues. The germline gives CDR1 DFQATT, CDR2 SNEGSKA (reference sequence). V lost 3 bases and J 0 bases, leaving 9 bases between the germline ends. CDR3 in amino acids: CSASRSNSYNEQFF. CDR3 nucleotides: TGCAGTGCTAGCAGGAGTAACTCCTACAATGAGCAGTTCTTC.

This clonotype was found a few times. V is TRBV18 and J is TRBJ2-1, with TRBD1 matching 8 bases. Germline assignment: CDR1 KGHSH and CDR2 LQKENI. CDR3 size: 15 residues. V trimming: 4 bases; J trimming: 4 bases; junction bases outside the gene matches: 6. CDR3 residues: CASSRPGQAYNEQFF. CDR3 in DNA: TGTGCCAGCTCACGACCGGGACAGGCGTACAATGAGCAGTTCTTC.

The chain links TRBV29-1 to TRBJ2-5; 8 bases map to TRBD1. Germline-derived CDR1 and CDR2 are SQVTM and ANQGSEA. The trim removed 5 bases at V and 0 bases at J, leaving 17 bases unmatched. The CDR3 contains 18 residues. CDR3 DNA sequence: TGCAGCGTTCTTATTCACGCCCGGACAGGGCGGAACCAAGAGACCCAGTACTTC. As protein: CSVLIHARTGRNQETQYF.

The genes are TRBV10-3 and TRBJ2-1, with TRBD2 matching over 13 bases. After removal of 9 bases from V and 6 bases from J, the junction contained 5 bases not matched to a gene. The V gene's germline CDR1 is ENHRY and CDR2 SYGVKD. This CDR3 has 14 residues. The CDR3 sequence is CAIGTSGIGNEQFF. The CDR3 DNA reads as TGTGCCATAGGGACTAGCGGGATAGGCAATGAGCAGTTCTTC.

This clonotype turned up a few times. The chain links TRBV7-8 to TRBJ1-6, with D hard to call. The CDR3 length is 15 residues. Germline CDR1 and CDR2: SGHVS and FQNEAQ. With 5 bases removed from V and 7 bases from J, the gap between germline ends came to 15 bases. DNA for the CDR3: TGTGCCAGCAGCCCGAAAGGCAGTTCCAATTCACCCCTCCACTTT. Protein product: CASSPKGSSNSPLHF.

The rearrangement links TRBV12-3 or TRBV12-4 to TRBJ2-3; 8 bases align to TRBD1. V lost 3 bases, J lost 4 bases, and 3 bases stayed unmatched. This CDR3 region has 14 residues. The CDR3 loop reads CASSFSGGADTQYF. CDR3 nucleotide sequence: TGTGCCAGCAGTTTTTCAGGGGGCGCAGATACGCAGTATTTT.

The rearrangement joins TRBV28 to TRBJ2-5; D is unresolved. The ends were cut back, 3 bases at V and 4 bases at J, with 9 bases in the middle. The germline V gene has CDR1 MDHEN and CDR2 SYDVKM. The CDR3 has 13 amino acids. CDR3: CASSFGLVETQYF. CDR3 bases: TGTGCCAGCAGTTTTGGCCTAGTAGAGACCCAGTACTTC.

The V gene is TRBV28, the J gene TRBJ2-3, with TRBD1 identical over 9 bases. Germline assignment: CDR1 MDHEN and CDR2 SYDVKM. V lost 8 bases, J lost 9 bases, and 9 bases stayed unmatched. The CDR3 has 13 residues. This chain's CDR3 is CASGDRVIWTQYF. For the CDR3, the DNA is TGTGCCAGCGGGGACAGGGTGATTTGGACGCAGTATTTT.

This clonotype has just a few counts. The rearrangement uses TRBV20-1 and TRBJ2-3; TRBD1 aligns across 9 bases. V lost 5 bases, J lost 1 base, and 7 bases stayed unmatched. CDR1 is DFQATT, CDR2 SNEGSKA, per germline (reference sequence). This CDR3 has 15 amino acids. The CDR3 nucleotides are TGCAGTGCTCAAAAGTGGGACAGGGGCACAGATACGCAGTATTTT. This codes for CSAQKWDRGTDTQYF.